This T cell receptor (beta chain) was sequenced during a study of control samples from healthy donors and cancer patients. V shed 1 base and J 4 bases; nucleotides not matched to a gene: 2. The germline V gene has CDR1 KGHSH and CDR2 LQKENI. The CDR3 extends over 14 amino acids. Using immunoSEQ multiplex PCR, the repertoire was profiled, and TCRdb retains in-frame clones only, with some absent. The table has roughly 81,000 clones, 65% to 90% seen once. This chain connects TRBV18 to TRBJ1-1; 8 bases align to TRBD1. This TCR was recovered from a man aged 60-69 years with head and neck cancer. Sequenced sample: PBMCs. This CDR3 reads CASSPRQGSTEAFF. The DNA of the CDR3 is TGTGCCAGCTCACCACGACAGGGGAGCACTGAAGCTTTCTTT.